The T cell receptor beta chain under discussion was sequenced for a study of T cell responses to AZD1222 COVID-19 vaccine. General study results and limits: Donors skewed white British and female; clonal diversity was possibly underestimated.

Clones were sequenced by immunoSEQ multiplex PCR, and TCRdb holds only the in-frame ones, with some missing. The data show approximately 120,000 clones, with roughly 90% seen just once and over 0.95% held by the top ten. Trimming removed 0 bases from V and 7 bases from J; junction bases left unmatched: 3. The CDR3 covers 14 residues. Germline V gives CDR1 SEHNR, CDR2 FQNEAQ (reference sequence). As to this clone: Its antigen is currently unknown.

V and J are TRBV7-9 and TRBJ2-1; 7 bases agree with TRBD1. The receptor was derived from an adult in good health. The source was peripheral blood, collected on day 0 of AZD1222 vaccination. As DNA, the CDR3 is TGTGCCAGCAGCTTAGCTAGACAGGGTAATGAGCAGTTCTTC. This encodes CASSLARQGNEQFF.